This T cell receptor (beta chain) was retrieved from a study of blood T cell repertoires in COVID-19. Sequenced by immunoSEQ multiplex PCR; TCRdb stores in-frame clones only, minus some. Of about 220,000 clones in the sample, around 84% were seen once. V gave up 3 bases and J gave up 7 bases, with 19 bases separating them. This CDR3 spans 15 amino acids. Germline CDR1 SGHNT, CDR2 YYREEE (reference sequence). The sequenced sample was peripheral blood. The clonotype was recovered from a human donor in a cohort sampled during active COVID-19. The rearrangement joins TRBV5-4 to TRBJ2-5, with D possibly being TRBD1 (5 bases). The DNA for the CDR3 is TGTGCCAGCAGCTCCCCGGGTAGGGGTTTGGGGACCCAGTACTTC. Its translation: CASSSPGRGLGTQYF.